This T cell receptor (beta chain) was captured in a study of vaccination effects on CD4 cells after COVID-19. This clone was found once. Its antigen is undetermined. Ahead of sequencing, the ViraFEST assay grew antigen-specific CD4+ T cells using viral peptide pools. Culture proceeded for 10 days, and CD4+ T cells were then isolated. All study participants received two doses of BNT162b2 or mRNA-1273 vaccine. Study-wide results and limits: Pronounced clonal contraction occurred in clones induced by infection and by vaccine late after vaccination.

With 5 bases removed from V and 1 base from J, the gap between germline ends came to 14 bases. Per the germline V gene, CDR1 is SGHVS and CDR2 is FQNEAQ. The CDR3 runs to 15 residues. Assay used: immunoSEQ multiplex PCR; TCRdb lists only in-frame clones, some missing. Of roughly 70,000 clones in the sample, around three quarters were seen once. This sequence originates from a human donor who received a COVID-19 vaccine. J is TRBJ1-2 and V is TRBV7-8; no firm D call. The specimen was CD4+ T cells from PBMCs cultured with HCoV-OC43 spike peptides, collected after COVID-19 vaccination. As for subset: HCoV-OC43 spike overlapping peptide pool stimulation. The CDR3 DNA reads TGTGCCAGCAGCCCCGGCAGAGCCCTTAACTATGGCTACACCTTC. This translates into CASSPGRALNYGYTF.